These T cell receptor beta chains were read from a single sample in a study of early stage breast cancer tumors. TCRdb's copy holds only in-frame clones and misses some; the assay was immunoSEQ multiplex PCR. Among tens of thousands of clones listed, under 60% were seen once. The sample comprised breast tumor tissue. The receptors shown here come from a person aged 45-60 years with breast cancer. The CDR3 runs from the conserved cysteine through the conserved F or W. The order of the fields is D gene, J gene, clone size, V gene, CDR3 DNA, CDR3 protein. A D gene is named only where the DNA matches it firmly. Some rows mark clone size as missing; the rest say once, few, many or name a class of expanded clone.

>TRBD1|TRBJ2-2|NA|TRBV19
TGTGCCAGTACCAATACAGACAGGGGGCGGACCGGGGAGCTGTTTTTT
CASTNTDRGRTGELFF
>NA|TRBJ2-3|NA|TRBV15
TGTGCCACCAGCAGAGACCCGACAAGCACAGATACGCAGTATTTT
CATSRDPTSTDTQYF
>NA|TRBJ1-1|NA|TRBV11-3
TGTGCCAGCGGGGTTGGGACGGGGGACACTGAAGCTTTCTTT
CASGVGTGDTEAFF
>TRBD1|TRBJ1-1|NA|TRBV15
TGTGCCACCAGCAGCGACAGGGTTGGGACTGAAGCTTTCTTT
CATSSDRVGTEAFF
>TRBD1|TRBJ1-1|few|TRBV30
TGTGCCTGGAGTGTAGGGACAGGAGCTGAAGCTTTCTTT
CAWSVGTGAEAFF
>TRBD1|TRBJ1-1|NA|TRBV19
TGTGCCAGTAGCCAACAGGGGTTGGTAGCTTTCTTT
CASSQQGLVAFF
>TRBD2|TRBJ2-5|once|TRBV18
TGTGCCAGCTCACCACCAGGTTCTAGCGGGAGACGAGAGACCCAGTACTTC
CASSPPGSSGRRETQYF
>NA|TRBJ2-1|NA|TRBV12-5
TGTGCTAGTGGTTTGGGTCGTACGAGCTTCTTC
CASGLGRTSFF
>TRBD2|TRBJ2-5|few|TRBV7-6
TGTGCCAGCAGCCCCACTAGCGGGAAAGAGACCCAGTACTTC
CASSPTSGKETQYF
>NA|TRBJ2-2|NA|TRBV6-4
TGTGCCAGCAGTGCCGGGCCCGACACCGGGGAGCTGTTTTTT
CASSAGPDTGELFF
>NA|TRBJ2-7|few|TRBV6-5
TGTGCCAGCAGCGGGACGGGAACCTACGAGCAGTACTTC
CASSGTGTYEQYF
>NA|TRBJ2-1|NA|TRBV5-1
TGCGCCAGCAGCTTTTCACTCAGGAATGAGCAGTTCTTC
CASSFSLRNEQFF
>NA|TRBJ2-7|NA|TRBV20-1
TGCAGTGCTAGTCAAGTTTACGAGCAGTACTTC
CSASQVYEQYF
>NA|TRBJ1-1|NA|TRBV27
TGTGCCAGCACCACTCATTGGGGGAATGGAGTCACTGAAGCTTTCTTT
CASTTHWGNGVTEAFF
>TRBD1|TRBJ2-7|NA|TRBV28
TGTGCCAGCAGTCCTGGGACAGGGTCTTCCTACGAGCAGTACTTC
CASSPGTGSSYEQYF
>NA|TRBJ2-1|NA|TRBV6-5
TGTGCCAGCAGTTACGCACAGGGCGCCGTCAATGAGCAGTTCTTC
CASSYAQGAVNEQFF
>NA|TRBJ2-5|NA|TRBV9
TGTGCCAGCAGCGTAAGGCCTACGGGAGCGGAGACCCAGTACTTC
CASSVRPTGAETQYF
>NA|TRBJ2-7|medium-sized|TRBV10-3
TGTGCCATCAGTGCAGGGGACGAGCAGTACTTC
CAISAGDEQYF
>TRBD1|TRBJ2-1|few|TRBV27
TGTGCCAGCAGTCCGGGACAGATCTACAATGAGCAGTTCTTC
CASSPGQIYNEQFF
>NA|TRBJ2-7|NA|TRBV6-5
TGTGCCAGCAGTGAACAATGGGAGCAGTACTTC
CASSEQWEQYF
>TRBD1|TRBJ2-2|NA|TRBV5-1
TGCGCCAGCAGCTCGACAGGGTTGGGCACCGGGGAGCTGTTTTTT
CASSSTGLGTGELFF
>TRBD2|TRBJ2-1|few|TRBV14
TGTGCCAGCTCATGGACTAGCGGGGGATACAATGAGCAGTTCTTC
CASSWTSGGYNEQFF
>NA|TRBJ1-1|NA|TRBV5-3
TGTGCCAGCAGCTTACCCGGAATGAACACTGAAGCTTTCTTT
CASSLPGMNTEAFF
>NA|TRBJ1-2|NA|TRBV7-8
TGTGCCAGCAGCTTATCCGGATCGGGGGGGTATGGCTACACCTTC
CASSLSGSGGYGYTF
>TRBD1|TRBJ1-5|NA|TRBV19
TGTGCCAGTAGTGACAGGGGTAGTCAGCCCCAGCATTTT
CASSDRGSQPQHF